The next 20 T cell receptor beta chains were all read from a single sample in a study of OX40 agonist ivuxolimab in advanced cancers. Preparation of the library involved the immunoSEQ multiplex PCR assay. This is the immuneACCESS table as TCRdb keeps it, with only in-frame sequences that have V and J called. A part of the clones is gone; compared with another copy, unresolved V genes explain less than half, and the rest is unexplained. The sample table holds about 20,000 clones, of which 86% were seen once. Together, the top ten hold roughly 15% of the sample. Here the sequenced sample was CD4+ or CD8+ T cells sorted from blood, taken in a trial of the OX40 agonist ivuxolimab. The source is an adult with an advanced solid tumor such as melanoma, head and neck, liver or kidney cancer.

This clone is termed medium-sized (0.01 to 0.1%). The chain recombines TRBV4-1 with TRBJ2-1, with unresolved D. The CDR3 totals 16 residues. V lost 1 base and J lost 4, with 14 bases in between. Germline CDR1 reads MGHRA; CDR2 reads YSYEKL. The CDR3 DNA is TGCGCCAGCAGCCAAGGTGAGGCCCTAGGATACAATGAGCAGTTCTTC. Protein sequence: CASSQGEALGYNEQFF.

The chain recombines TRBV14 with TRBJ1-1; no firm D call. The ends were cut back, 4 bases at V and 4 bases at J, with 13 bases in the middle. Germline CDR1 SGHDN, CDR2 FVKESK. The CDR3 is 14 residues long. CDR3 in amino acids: CASSPRAGFTEAFF. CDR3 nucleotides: TGTGCCAGCAGCCCAAGAGCAGGCTTCACTGAAGCTTTCTTT.

The DNA for the CDR3 is TGTGCCAGCAGTTTATCGTGGCGGGGGTCCTACAATGAGCAGTTCTTC. Translated, it gives CASSLSWRGSYNEQFF. This chain links TRBV27 with TRBJ2-1, with 7 bases identical to TRBD2. CDR1 and CDR2 (germline): MNHEY, SMNVEV (reference sequence). The CDR3 spans 16 residues. With 0 bases clipped from V and 1 base from J, the junction kept 3 bases outside the gene matches.

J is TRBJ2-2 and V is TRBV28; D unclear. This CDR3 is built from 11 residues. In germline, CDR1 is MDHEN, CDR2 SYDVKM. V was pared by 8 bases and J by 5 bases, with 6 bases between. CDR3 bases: TGTGCCAGCGGGTGGACCGGGGAGCTGTTTTTT. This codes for CASGWTGELFF.

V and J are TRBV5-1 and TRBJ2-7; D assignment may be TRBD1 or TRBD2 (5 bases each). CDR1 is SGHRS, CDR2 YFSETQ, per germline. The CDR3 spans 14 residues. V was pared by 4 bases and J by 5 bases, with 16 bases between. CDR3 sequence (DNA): TGCGCCAGCAGCCCCGTGGGGGAAATCAACGAGCAGTACTTC. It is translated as CASSPVGEINEQYF.

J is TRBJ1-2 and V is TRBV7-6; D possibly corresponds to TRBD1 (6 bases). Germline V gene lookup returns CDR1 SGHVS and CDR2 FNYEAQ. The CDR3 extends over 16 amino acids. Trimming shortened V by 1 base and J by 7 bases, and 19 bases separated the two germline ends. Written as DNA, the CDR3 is TGTGCCAGCAGCTTAGGGCCCCAGGGGCCGCAGCCTGGCTACACCTTC. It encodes CASSLGPQGPQPGYTF.

CDR3 region: CASSIVPSYEQYF. Written as DNA, the CDR3 is TGTGCCAGTAGTATAGTGCCCTCCTACGAGCAGTACTTC. This chain uses TRBV19 with TRBJ2-7; unclear D gene. The CDR3 totals 13 residues. Germline lookup yields CDR1 LNHDA and CDR2 SQIVND (reference sequence). The V gene lost 1 base and the J gene lost 0 bases, with 4 bases spanning the gap. Full variable domain (missing parts from reference TRBV19 and TRBJ2-7): DGGITQSPKYLFRKEGQNVTLSCEQNLNHDAMYWYRQDPGQGLRLIYYSQIVNDFQKGDIAEGYSVSREKKESFPLTVTSAQKNPTAFYLCASSIVPSYEQYFGPGTRLTVT.

The chain's CDR3 is CASSRPGQLYEQYF. The CDR3 region has the DNA TGTGCCAGCAGCCGTCCGGGACAGCTATACGAGCAGTACTTC. The chain combines TRBV14 with TRBJ2-7; 7 nucleotides agree with TRBD1. The CDR3 length is 14 residues. The germline gives CDR1 SGHDN, CDR2 FVKESK. Trimming cost V 4 bases and J 4 bases; bases outside gene matches: 7.

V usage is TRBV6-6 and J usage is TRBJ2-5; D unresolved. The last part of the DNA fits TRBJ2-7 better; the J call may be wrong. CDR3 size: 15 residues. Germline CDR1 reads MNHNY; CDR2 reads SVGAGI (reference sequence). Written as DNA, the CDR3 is TGTGCCAGCAGTTACTCCCTCGGGCTCGGTTACGAGCAGTACTTC. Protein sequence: CASSYSLGLGYEQYF.

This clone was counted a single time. CDR3 region: CASSLETSLWNEQFF. The CDR3 DNA reads as TGTGCCAGCAGCTTGGAGACTAGCTTATGGAATGAGCAGTTCTTC. The rearrangement links TRBV7-8 to TRBJ2-1, with 7 bases aligning to TRBD2. CDR3 size: 15 residues. Trimming took 3 bases from V and 7 from J; bases not matched to a gene: 9. CDR1 is SGHVS and CDR2 is FQNEAQ in the germline V gene.

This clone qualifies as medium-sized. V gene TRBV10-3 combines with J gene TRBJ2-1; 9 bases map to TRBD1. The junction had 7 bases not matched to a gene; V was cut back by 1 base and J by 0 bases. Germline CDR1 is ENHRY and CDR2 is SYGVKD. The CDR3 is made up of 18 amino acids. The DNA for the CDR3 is TGTGCCATCAGTGAGTATACAGGGGGCCTAAGCTCCTACAATGAGCAGTTCTTC. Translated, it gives CAISEYTGGLSSYNEQFF.

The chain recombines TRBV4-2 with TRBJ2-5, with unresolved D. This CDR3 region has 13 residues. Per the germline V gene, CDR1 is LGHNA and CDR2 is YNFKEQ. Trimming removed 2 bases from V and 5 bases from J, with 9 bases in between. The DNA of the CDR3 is TGTGCCAGCAGCCAACTTCTAGGGGAGACCCAGTACTTC. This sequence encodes CASSQLLGETQYF.

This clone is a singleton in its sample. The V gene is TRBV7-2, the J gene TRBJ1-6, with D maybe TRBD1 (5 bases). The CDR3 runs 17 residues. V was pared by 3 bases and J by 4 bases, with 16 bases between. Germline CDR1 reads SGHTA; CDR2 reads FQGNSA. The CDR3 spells CASSFGDRPNYNSPLHF. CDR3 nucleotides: TGTGCCAGCAGCTTCGGGGACCGACCAAATTATAATTCACCCCTCCACTTT.

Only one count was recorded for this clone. The CDR3 region is CASSQVYTNNQPQHF. The CDR3 nucleotides are TGCGCCAGCAGCCAGGTTTACACGAACAATCAGCCCCAGCATTTT. This chain connects TRBV4-1 to TRBJ1-5; D gene uncertain. This CDR3 is 15 amino acids long. Germline values: CDR1 MGHRA, CDR2 YSYEKL. Between the trimmed V and J ends, which lost 3 bases and 3 bases, there was a span of 12 bases.

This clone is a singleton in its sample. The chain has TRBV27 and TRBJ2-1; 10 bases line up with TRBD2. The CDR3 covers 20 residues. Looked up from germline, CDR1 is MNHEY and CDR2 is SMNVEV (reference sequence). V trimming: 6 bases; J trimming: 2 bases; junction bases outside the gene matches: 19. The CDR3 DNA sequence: TGTGCCAGCAGAGCAAGGGCTCTAGCGGGAGATGTAAGCGCCTACAATGAGCAGTTCTTC. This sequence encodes CASRARALAGDVSAYNEQFF.

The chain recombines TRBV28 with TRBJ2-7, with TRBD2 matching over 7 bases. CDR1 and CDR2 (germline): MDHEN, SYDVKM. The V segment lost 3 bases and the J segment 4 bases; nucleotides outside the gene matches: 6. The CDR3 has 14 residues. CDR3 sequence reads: CASSFPAGDYEQYF. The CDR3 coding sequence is TGTGCCAGCAGTTTTCCGGCGGGAGATTACGAGCAGTACTTC.

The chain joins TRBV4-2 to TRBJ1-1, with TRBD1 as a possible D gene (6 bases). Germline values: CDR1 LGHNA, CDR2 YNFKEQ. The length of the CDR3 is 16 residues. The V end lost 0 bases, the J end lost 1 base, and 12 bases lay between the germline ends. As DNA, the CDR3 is TGTGCCAGCAGCCAAGAGGGGGGGGGCCAGAACACTGAAGCTTTCTTT. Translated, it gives CASSQEGGGQNTEAFF.

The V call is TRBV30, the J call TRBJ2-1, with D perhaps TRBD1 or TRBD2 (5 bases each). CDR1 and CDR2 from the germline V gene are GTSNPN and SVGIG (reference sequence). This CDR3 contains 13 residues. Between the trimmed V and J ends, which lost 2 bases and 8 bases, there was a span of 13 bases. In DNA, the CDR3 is TGTGCCTGGAGTTGGGGGAGAGCCGATGAGCAGTTCTTC. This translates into CAWSWGRADEQFF.

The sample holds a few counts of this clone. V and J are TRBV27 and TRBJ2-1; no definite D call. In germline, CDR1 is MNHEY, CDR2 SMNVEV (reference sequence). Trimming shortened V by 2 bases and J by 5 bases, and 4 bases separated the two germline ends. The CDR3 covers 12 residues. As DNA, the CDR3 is TGTGCCAGCAGTTTACTCCACAATGAGCAGTTCTTC. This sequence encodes CASSLLHNEQFF.

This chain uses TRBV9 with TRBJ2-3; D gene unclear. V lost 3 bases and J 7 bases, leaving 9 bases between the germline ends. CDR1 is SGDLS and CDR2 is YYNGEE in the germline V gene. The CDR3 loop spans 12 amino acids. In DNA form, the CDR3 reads TGTGCCAGCAGCGGATCAGCGCATACGCAGTATTTT. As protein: CASSGSAHTQYF.